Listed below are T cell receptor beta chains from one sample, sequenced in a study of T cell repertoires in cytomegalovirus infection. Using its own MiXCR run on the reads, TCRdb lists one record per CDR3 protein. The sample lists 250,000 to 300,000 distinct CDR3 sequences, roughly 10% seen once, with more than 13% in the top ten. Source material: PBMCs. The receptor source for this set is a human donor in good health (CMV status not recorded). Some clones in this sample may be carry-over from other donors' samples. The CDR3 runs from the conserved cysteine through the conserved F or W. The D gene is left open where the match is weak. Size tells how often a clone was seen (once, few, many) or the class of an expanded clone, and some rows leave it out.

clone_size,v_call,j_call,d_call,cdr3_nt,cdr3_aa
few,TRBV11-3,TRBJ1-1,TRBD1,TGTGCCAGCAGCTTGGGGACAGCTACGAACACTGAAGCTTTCTTT,CASSLGTATNTEAFF
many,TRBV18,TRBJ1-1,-,TGTGCCAGCTCACCCCCACGAGACAACACTGAAGCTTTCTTT,CASSPPRDNTEAFF
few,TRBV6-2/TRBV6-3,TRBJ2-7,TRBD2,TGTGCCAGCAGTTACTTCGCTAGCGGGAGCAACGAGCAGTACTTC,CASSYFASGSNEQYF
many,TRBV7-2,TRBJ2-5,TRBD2,TGTGCCAGCACCCTCGCTCCCAGCGGGAGATTGGAGACCCAGTACTTC,CASTLAPSGRLETQYF
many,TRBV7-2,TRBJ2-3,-,TGTGCCAGCAGCCCCCGGACTGGGCCCGGCACAGATACGCAGTATTTT,CASSPRTGPGTDTQYF
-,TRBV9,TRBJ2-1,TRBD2,TGTGCCAGCAGCATCGGACTAGCGGGAGGGAGCCTCTCCTACAATGAGCAGTTCTTC,CASSIGLAGGSLSYNEQFF
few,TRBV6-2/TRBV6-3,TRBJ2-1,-,TGTGCCAGCAGGACTAGGGACAGCTCCTACAATGAGCAGTTCTTC,CASRTRDSSYNEQFF
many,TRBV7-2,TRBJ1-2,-,TGTGCCAGCAGCTTAGGGGACATGGCGAAAGGCTACACCTTC,CASSLGDMAKGYTF
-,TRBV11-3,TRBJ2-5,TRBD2,TGTGCCAGCAGCTTACGGGCGGGCGGGAGTGTAGAGACCCAGTACTTC,CASSLRAGGSVETQYF
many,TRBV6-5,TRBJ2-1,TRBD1,TGTGCCAGCCGGGCACAGGGGGACAATGAGCAGTTCTTC,CASRAQGDNEQFF
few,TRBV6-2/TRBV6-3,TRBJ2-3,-,TGTGCCAGCAGTTACCGAGCAGGGGAGACGCAGTATTTT,CASSYRAGETQYF
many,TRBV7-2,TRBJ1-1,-,TGTGCCAGCAGCGCACAGGGTGAAAGGACTGAAGCTTTCTTT,CASSAQGERTEAFF
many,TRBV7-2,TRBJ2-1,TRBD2,TGTGCCAGCAGCTTAGTTTCGACTAGCGGGAGCAGAAATGAGCAGTTCTTC,CASSLVSTSGSRNEQFF
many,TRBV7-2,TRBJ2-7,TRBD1,TGTGCCAGCAGCCGGGACAGGCTACGGGACTCCGAGCAGTACTTC,CASSRDRLRDSEQYF
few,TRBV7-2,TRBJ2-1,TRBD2,TGTGCCAGCCGGGAGGTAGATGAGCAGTTCTTC,CASREVDEQFF
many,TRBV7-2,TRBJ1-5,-,TGTGCCAGCAGCTTAGTGGGCGGCAGCAATAGCAATCAGCCCCAGCATTTT,CASSLVGGSNSNQPQHF
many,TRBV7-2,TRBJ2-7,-,TGTGCCAGCAGCTTAGTCTCCGGGACATTAATACCCTACGAGCAGTACTTC,CASSLVSGTLIPYEQYF
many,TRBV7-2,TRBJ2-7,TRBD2,TGTGCCAGCAGCTTAGTCCCTCCTAGCGGGTCAGGATTCTCCTACGAGCAGTACTTC,CASSLVPPSGSGFSYEQYF
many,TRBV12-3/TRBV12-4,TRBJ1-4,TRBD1,TGTGCCAGCAGTTGGAGACAGGGAATAGAAAAACTGTTTTTT,CASSWRQGIEKLFF
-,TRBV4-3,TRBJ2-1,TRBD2,TGCGCCAGCAGCCAATACCCTAGCGGGGATAACAATGAGCAGTTCTTC,CASSQYPSGDNNEQFF
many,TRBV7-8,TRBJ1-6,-,TGTGCCAGCAGCTCAGGGATTGGGTCACCCCTCCACTTT,CASSSGIGSPLHF
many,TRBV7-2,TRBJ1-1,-,TGTGCCAGCAGCGACGACCTGTACAGGGCCACTGAAGCTTTCTTT,CASSDDLYRATEAFF
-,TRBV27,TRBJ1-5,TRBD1,TGTGCCAGCAGTCCGGGGGGACAGTGGGGCCAGCCCCAGCATTTT,CASSPGGQWGQPQHF
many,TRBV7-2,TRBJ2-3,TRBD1,TGTGCCAGCAGCAAGGGGGCTCCGGATACGCAGTATTTT,CASSKGAPDTQYF
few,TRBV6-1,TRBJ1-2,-,TGTGCCAGCAGTGAGATATTACAGGTTCGGAGCTCTAACTATGGCTACACCTTC,CASSEILQVRSSNYGYTF
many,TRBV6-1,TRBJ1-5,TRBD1,TGTGCCAGCAGACCGACAGGGCTCGCTCAGCCCCAGCATTTT,CASRPTGLAQPQHF
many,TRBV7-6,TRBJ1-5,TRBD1,TGTGCCAGCAGCTTAAGCAACAGGGGAGGCAATCAGCCCCAGCATTTT,CASSLSNRGGNQPQHF
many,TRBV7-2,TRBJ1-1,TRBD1,TGTGCCAGCAGCCGCCCGGGACAGATGAACACTGAAGCTTTCTTT,CASSRPGQMNTEAFF
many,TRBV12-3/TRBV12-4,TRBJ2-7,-,TGTGCCAGCAGCAAACAGGGCGCCTCCTACGAGCAGTACTTC,CASSKQGASYEQYF
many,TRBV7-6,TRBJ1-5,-,TGTGCCAGCAGCTCCTCCGATAATCAGCCCCAGCATTTT,CASSSSDNQPQHF
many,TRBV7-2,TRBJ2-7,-,TGTGCCAGCAGCTTAGAGGGGGCGGGGGAGCAGTACTTC,CASSLEGAGEQYF
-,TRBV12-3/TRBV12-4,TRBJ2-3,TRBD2,TGTGCCAGCAGGTCCAGCGGGGGGGCTGGTCGTTCCGAGGCAGATACGCAGTATTTT,CASRSSGGAGRSEADTQYF
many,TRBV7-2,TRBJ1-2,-,TGTGCCAGCAGCTTAGGACGGGCGGGTCAAGGTGGCTACACCTTC,CASSLGRAGQGGYTF
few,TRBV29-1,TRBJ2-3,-,TGCAGCGTTGAAGATCAGACCAACCCAGATACGCAGTATTTT,CSVEDQTNPDTQYF
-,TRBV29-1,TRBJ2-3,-,TGCAGCGTTGGGCCACAGGGGCAGTATTTT,CSVGPQGQYF
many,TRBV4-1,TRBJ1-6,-,TGCGCCAGCAGCCAAGACAAGGGCGCGAGCTCCTATAATTCACCCCTCCACTTT,CASSQDKGASSYNSPLHF
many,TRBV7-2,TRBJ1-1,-,TGTGCCAGCAGCTTACCGCTCTACACTGAAGCTTTCTTT,CASSLPLYTEAFF
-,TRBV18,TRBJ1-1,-,TGTGCCAGCTCACCACCCAACGGGGTAGAGAACACTGAAGCTTTCTTT,CASSPPNGVENTEAFF
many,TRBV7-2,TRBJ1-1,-,TGTGCCAGCAGCTTAGAGGCAACAGTGTTGAACACTGAAGCTTTCTTT,CASSLEATVLNTEAFF
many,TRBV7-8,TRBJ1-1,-,TGTGCCAGCAGCCCCAGCGACAAGAGGACTGAAGCTTTCTTT,CASSPSDKRTEAFF
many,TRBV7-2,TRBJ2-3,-,TGTGCCAGCAGCCCTCGACAAGATACGCAGTATTTT,CASSPRQDTQYF
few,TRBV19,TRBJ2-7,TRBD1,TGTGCCAGTTACCTGCTGCCGGGACAGGGGGTCCGGGAGCAGTACTTC,CASYLLPGQGVREQYF
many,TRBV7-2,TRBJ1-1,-,TGTGCCAGCAGCTTGACAGGCATGAACACTGAAGCTTTCTTT,CASSLTGMNTEAFF
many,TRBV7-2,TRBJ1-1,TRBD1,TGTGCCAGCAGCCAGGGGACAGGGAAGATTATGGCTTTCTTT,CASSQGTGKIMAFF
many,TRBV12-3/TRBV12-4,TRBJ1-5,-,TGTGCCAGCAGCCGCCAGACAGCCGTTAATCAGCCCCAGCATTTT,CASSRQTAVNQPQHF
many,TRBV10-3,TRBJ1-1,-,TGTGCCATCAGTGGGGTCTCAGAGAACACTGAAGCTTTCTTT,CAISGVSENTEAFF
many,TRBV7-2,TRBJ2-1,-,TGTGCCAGCAGCCCCTGGGGGGATGAGCAGTTCTTC,CASSPWGDEQFF
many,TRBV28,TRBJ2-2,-,TGTGCCAGCAGACCAACGGGGGCCAGTAGATTCACCGGGGAGCTGTTTTTT,CASRPTGASRFTGELFF
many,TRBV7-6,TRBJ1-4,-,TGTGCCAGCAGCTCTCCACCACAGTTTGAAAAACTGTTTTTT,CASSSPPQFEKLFF
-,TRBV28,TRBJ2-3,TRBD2,TGTGCCAGCAGTTTATCCCTGCTAGCGGGGGGGCGAAATACGCAGTATTTT,CASSLSLLAGGRNTQYF
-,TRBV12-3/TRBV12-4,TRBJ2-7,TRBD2,TGTGCCACTAGCCTCGGGGGGGCCCAAAACGAGCAGTACTTC,CATSLGGAQNEQYF
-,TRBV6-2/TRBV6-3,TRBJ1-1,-,TGTGCCAGCAGTTACTTCGACAGGAACACTGAAGCTTTCTTT,CASSYFDRNTEAFF
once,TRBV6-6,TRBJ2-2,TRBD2,TGTGCCAGCAGTCAACAGCGGGGCAACACCGGGGAGCTGTTTTTT,CASSQQRGNTGELFF
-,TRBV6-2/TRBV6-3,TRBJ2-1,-,TGTGCCAGCAGTAGGGACTTCTACAATGAGCAGTTCTTC,CASSRDFYNEQFF